This T cell receptor (beta chain) was documented in a study of regulatory T cells in long-lasting Graves disease. The time point here: newly diagnosed GD, antithyroid drugs for less than 3 months. Scientists built the TCR library using RNA that was extracted from PBMCs. The patients included were those that came from an endocrinology department in Xi'an, China. Library construction for TCR beta used iRepertoire HTBI primers and Arm-PCR of CDR3 regions. TCRdb re-analysed the multiplex PCR reads in MiXCR, keeping a single row per CDR3 protein. This table holds about 530,000 distinct CDR3 sequences, about 16% found once. These data were also reused for a study on T cells in Graves' hyperthyroidism and ophthalmopathy. That work adds: Graves' hyperthyroidism was deemed stable given no ophthalmopathy progression within 18 months.

The source was peripheral blood mononuclear cells (PBMCs), collected at new diagnosis, from a patient treated with antithyroid drugs. This receptor was obtained from a woman aged 40 to 65 with Graves disease.

CDR3: CASSQEGNGPNYNEQFF. In DNA form, the CDR3 reads TGCGCCAGCAGCCAAGAAGGAAACGGACCAAACTACAATGAGCAGTTCTTC. V usage is TRBV4-1 and J usage is TRBJ2-1; D is undetermined. The germline V gene has CDR1 MGHRA and CDR2 YSYEKL. The CDR3 totals 17 residues. V shed 0 bases and J shed 3 bases, with 15 bases lying between them.